Each of the 28 T cell receptor beta chains below was sequenced from the same sample in a study of response to subunit inactivated influenza vaccine. From the RT-PCR reads, TCRdb called clonotypes with MiXCR, one entry per CDR3 protein. The sample has about half a million distinct CDR3 sequences, about 7.6% seen once. The starting material was PBMCs from blood, obtained roughly 24 months after vaccination. The receptors come from a man between 50 and 69 years old who received an inactivated influenza vaccine.

In this sample, this clonotype turned up a few times. The chain carries TRBV12-3 or TRBV12-4 and TRBJ2-1; a weak D match, TRBD2 (6 bases). The germline V and J ends were trimmed by 6 bases and 9 bases, with 12 bases remaining between them. This CDR3 is 12 amino acids long. CDR3 bases: TGTGCCAGCAGCCTCACTAGCTTTGAGCAGTTCTTC. It encodes CASSLTSFEQFF.

There are a few counts of this clonotype. This sequence joins TRBV7-9 and TRBJ2-7, with 11 bases matching TRBD2. Germline V gives CDR1 SEHNR, CDR2 FQNEAQ (reference sequence). The CDR3 is 16 amino acids. V was clipped by 1 base and J by 7 bases; unmatched bases: 9. The CDR3 spells CASSLGITSGREEQYF. The CDR3 DNA follows: TGTGCCAGCAGCTTAGGGATCACTAGCGGGAGAGAAGAGCAGTACTTC.

The rearrangement joins TRBV20-1 to TRBJ2-1; TRBD2 aligns across 10 bases. The CDR3 runs to 13 residues. With V trimmed by 7 bases and J by 6 bases, 6 bases remained unmatched. Germline loops: CDR1 DFQATT, CDR2 SNEGSKA (reference sequence). CDR3 DNA sequence: TGCAGTGGAACTAGCGGGATCTTCAATGAGCAGTTCTTC. Protein product: CSGTSGIFNEQFF.

The V call is TRBV9, the J call TRBJ2-2, with D maybe TRBD1 (6 bases). The germline gives CDR1 SGDLS, CDR2 YYNGEE. The length of the CDR3 is 14 residues. The V end was cut by 2 bases, the J end by 7 bases, with 12 bases between. CDR3 nucleotides: TGTGCCAGCAGCGTCCAGGGGCGGCACGGGGAGCTGTTTTTT. It yields the protein CASSVQGRHGELFF.

The CDR3, as DNA: TGTGCCAGCACCCAACAGGGTGCTGGGGCCAACGTCCTGACTTTC. Translation gives CASTQQGAGANVLTF. This chain links TRBV27 with TRBJ2-6, with D possibly TRBD1 on 6 matching bases. The CDR3 totals 15 residues. CDR1 and CDR2 (germline): MNHEY, SMNVEV (reference sequence). Trimming removed 7 bases at V and 2 bases at J, with 12 bases between.

The chain combines TRBV7-8 with TRBJ1-4; D unclear. The CDR3 has 13 amino acids. Germline V lookup: CDR1 SGHVS, CDR2 FQNEAQ. Trimming left V 7 bases short and J 4 bases short, with 10 bases between. The CDR3 region is CASTPRLNEKLFF. CDR3 bases: TGTGCCAGCACCCCGCGCCTTAATGAAAAACTGTTTTTT.

J is TRBJ1-2 and V is TRBV7-2; D gene uncertain. The CDR3 totals 14 residues. Germline values: CDR1 SGHTA, CDR2 FQGNSA. Trimming took off 7 bases at V and 0 bases at J, with 12 bases between the two ends. This chain's CDR3 is CASTSLTTNYGYTF. In nucleotides, the CDR3 is TGTGCCAGCACCTCGCTAACCACTAACTATGGCTACACCTTC.

This clonotype was seen ten or more times. The V call is TRBV28, the J call TRBJ1-2; D perhaps matches TRBD1 (6 bases). Trimming removed 4 bases from V and 2 bases from J, with 17 bases in between. The CDR3 covers 16 residues. The germline V gene encodes CDR1 MDHEN and CDR2 SYDVKM. The CDR3 here is CASSSGAGRGNYGYTF. Here the CDR3 DNA reads TGTGCCAGCAGTTCCGGCGCTGGCAGGGGAAACTATGGCTACACCTTC.

This clonotype has just a few counts. This chain uses TRBV5-1 with TRBJ2-5; 12 bases fit TRBD2. The CDR3 has 16 amino acids. Looked up from germline, CDR1 is SGHRS and CDR2 is YFSETQ. V dropped 4 bases and J dropped 0; count of bases not matched to a gene: 4. CDR3 sequence reads: CASSRTSGVYQETQYF. For the CDR3, the DNA is TGCGCCAGCAGCAGGACTAGCGGGGTGTACCAAGAGACCCAGTACTTC.

A few counts support this clonotype. This chain connects TRBV9 to TRBJ2-3, with 11 nucleotides matching TRBD1. Germline assignment: CDR1 SGDLS and CDR2 YYNGEE. The trim removed 2 bases at V and 6 bases at J, leaving 8 bases unmatched. CDR3 length: 16 amino acids. The DNA for the CDR3 is TGTGCCAGCAGCGTGGACGCCGGGACAGGGGGGGATACGCAGTATTTT. The encoded protein is CASSVDAGTGGDTQYF.

This clonotype was seen only a few times. The chain links TRBV4-3 to TRBJ2-7; TRBD2 might be the D (6 bases). Germline V gene sequence: CDR1 LGHNA, CDR2 YSLEER. The germline V and J ends were trimmed by 0 bases and 11 bases, with 14 bases remaining between them. The CDR3 is 13 amino acids. The CDR3: CASSQEPAGPKYF. Here the CDR3 DNA reads TGCGCCAGCAGCCAAGAGCCGGCGGGACCGAAGTACTTC.

The gene calls are TRBV11-2 and TRBJ2-7, with unresolved D. Germline V gene lookup returns CDR1 SGHAT and CDR2 FQNNGV. The V gene lost 2 bases and the J gene lost 5 bases, with 16 bases spanning the gap. This CDR3 contains 15 residues. The CDR3 DNA sequence: TGTGCCAGCAGCTTACAATTGTTCAGCAGCGACGAGCAGTACTTC. Residues: CASSLQLFSSDEQYF.

The genes are TRBV10-3 and TRBJ2-1; D possibly corresponds to TRBD2 (7 bases). The germline gives CDR1 ENHRY, CDR2 SYGVKD. Between the trimmed V and J ends, which lost 6 bases and 4 bases, there was a span of 16 bases. The CDR3 is 15 residues long. CDR3 sequence (DNA): TGTGCCATCAGGACAGGACTAGAGGGTTACAATGAGCAGTTCTTC. This sequence encodes CAIRTGLEGYNEQFF.

This clonotype was detected only a few times. The J gene is TRBJ2-3, the V gene TRBV5-1; D gene unclear. Germline V gene data show CDR1 as SGHRS and CDR2 as YFSETQ. The CDR3 length is 12 residues. V lost 2 bases and J 2 bases, leaving 3 bases between the germline ends. The CDR3 protein is CASSFPTDTQYF. CDR3 nucleotides: TGCGCCAGCAGCTTTCCCACAGATACGCAGTATTTT.

Regarding this clonotype: Possible read error: a much larger clone is one base away. As the CDR3 is not closed by the conserved phenylalanine or tryptophan, this likely results from a read error. The V call is TRBV6-2 or TRBV6-3, the J call TRBJ2-1; 9 positions match TRBD2. This CDR3 is 15 amino acids long. V dropped 7 bases and J dropped 9; count of bases not matched to a gene: 13. CDR1 is MNHEY and CDR2 is SVGEGT in the germline V gene. The CDR3 sequence is CASTLFSGRGGEQFS. CDR3 DNA: TGTGCCAGCACCTTATTTAGCGGGAGAGGAGGTGAGCAGTTCTCC.

This clonotype was counted a few times. The V call is TRBV3-1, the J call TRBJ2-3; no clear D gene. CDR1 is LGHDT and CDR2 is YNNKEL in the germline V gene (reference sequence). Trimming pared 5 bases from V and 0 bases from J, leaving 9 bases between. The CDR3 sequence is 14 residues long. The CDR3 loop is CASSSHPSTDTQYF. CDR3 DNA sequence: TGTGCCAGCAGCTCACACCCTAGCACAGATACGCAGTATTTT.

This clonotype was counted a few times. The chain combines TRBV6-4 with TRBJ2-1, with unresolved D. This CDR3 comprises 16 residues. Germline CDR1 reads MRHNA; CDR2 reads SNTAGT. The V gene lost 2 bases and the J gene lost 0 bases, with 11 bases spanning the gap. CDR3 in amino acids: CASSDGRRSSYNEQFF. The CDR3 region has the DNA TGTGCCAGCAGTGACGGGCGCCGAAGCTCCTACAATGAGCAGTTCTTC.

This clonotype appeared a few times. The chain is built from TRBV20-1 and TRBJ1-2; a possible D gene is TRBD1 (5 bases). The CDR3 consists of 13 residues. V gave up 3 bases and J gave up 3 bases, with 11 bases separating them. Germline V lookup: CDR1 DFQATT, CDR2 SNEGSKA (reference sequence). The CDR3, as DNA: TGCAGTGCTAGGAGGGGTTCGGACTATGGCTACACCTTC. Translated: CSARRGSDYGYTF.

This clonotype was recorded at least ten times. J is TRBJ2-2 and V is TRBV7-2; D ambiguous. The ends were cut back, 5 bases at V and 1 base at J, with 14 bases in the middle. Germline CDR1 is SGHTA and CDR2 is FQGNSA. The CDR3 sequence is 16 residues long. The CDR3 reads CASSPGRVQNTGELFF. The CDR3 DNA sequence: TGTGCCAGCAGCCCCGGTAGGGTGCAGAACACCGGGGAGCTGTTTTTT.

V and J are TRBV12-3 or TRBV12-4 and TRBJ2-7, with D possibly being TRBD1 (6 bases). Trimming shortened V by 6 bases and J by 0 bases, and 12 bases separated the two germline ends. The CDR3 runs 14 residues. CDR3 sequence (DNA): TGTGCCAGCAGACGTACAGGGCTCTCCTACGAGCAGTACTTC. Translation: CASRRTGLSYEQYF.

The rearrangement joins TRBV7-9 to TRBJ2-7; D gene ambiguous. CDR3 length: 15 amino acids. Trimming cost V 2 bases and J 5 bases, with 16 bases left between them. Per the germline V gene, CDR1 is SEHNR and CDR2 is FQNEAQ (reference sequence). The CDR3 loop is CASSLSSTGKDEQYF. The CDR3 nucleotides are TGTGCCAGCAGCTTAAGCTCCACCGGAAAGGACGAGCAGTACTTC.

This clonotype was observed a few times. The V call is TRBV5-1, the J call TRBJ1-1, with TRBD1 matching 9 bases. The CDR3 runs to 14 residues. Trimming at V came to 4 bases and at J to 4 bases, leaving 5 bases not matched to a gene. CDR1 is SGHRS, CDR2 YFSETQ, per germline. In nucleotides, the CDR3 is TGCGCCAGCAGCCACAGGGGGCAGGGCACTGAAGCTTTCTTT. This gives the protein CASSHRGQGTEAFF.

This clonotype has at least ten counts. The chain has TRBV12-3 or TRBV12-4 and TRBJ1-6, with TRBD1 matching over 9 bases. The length of the CDR3 is 14 residues. Losses at the gene ends were 4 bases for V and 18 bases for J; bases not matched to a gene: 13. This CDR3 reads CASSSTADRGLPHF. The DNA for the CDR3 is TGTGCCAGCAGTTCTACCGCGGACAGGGGCCTTCCCCACTTT.

This chain connects TRBV18 to TRBJ2-1; 9 bases match TRBD2. The CDR3 extends over 14 amino acids. Germline CDR1 reads KGHSH; CDR2 reads LQKENI. Unmatched junction bases numbered 9, after V lost 2 bases and J lost 13 bases. CDR3 sequence (DNA): TGTGCCAGCTCACCAGAACGGCAAGCGGGGGGACAGTTCTTC. It yields the protein CASSPERQAGGQFF.

This clonotype was counted between two and nine times. Here the CDR3 DNA reads TGCGCCAGCAGCCAAGATGGGGTAGGTGGCGGTGGGCCGGGGTCGGAAGCTTTCTTT. It specifies CASSQDGVGGGGPGSEAFF. The chain employs TRBV4-3 and TRBJ1-1; D not certain. Germline V lookup: CDR1 LGHNA, CDR2 YSLEER. The V gene lost 0 bases and the J gene lost 8 bases, with 28 bases spanning the gap. The CDR3 has 19 residues.

The chain has TRBV15 and TRBJ1-2; 10 nucleotides line up with TRBD1. This CDR3 region has 15 residues. Germline V gene sequence: CDR1 LNHNV, CDR2 YYDKDF (reference sequence). J lost 6 bases, V lost 6 bases, and 10 bases had no gene match. Written as DNA, the CDR3 is TGTGCCACCAGTAGAAGACAGGGGGCTCAGGATGGCTACACCTTC. Translated, it gives CATSRRQGAQDGYTF.

This clonotype has at least ten counts. This chain uses TRBV4-1 with TRBJ1-1; the D gene is possibly TRBD1 (6 bases). The germline V and J ends were trimmed by 6 bases and 5 bases, with 16 bases remaining between them. From germline, CDR1 is MGHRA and CDR2 YSYEKL. The length of the CDR3 is 14 residues. The CDR3 nucleotides read TGCGCCAGCAGAGTTACGGGACACCTGACTGAAGCTTTCTTT. This codes for CASRVTGHLTEAFF.

This clonotype was counted at least ten times. The CDR3 sequence: CASSQAGVNEKLFF. For the CDR3, the DNA is TGTGCCAGCAGCCAGGCAGGGGTTAATGAAAAACTGTTTTTT. The chain is built from TRBV3-1 and TRBJ1-4; maybe TRBD1 (6 bases). Germline V gene data show CDR1 as LGHDT and CDR2 as YNNKEL (reference sequence). The CDR3 sequence is 14 residues long. With 3 bases removed from V and 4 bases from J, the gap between germline ends came to 9 bases.